This TCR beta chain was identified in a study of T cell changes during pregnancy in multiple sclerosis. Germline CDR1 MNHEY, CDR2 SMNVEV (reference sequence). Trimming shortened V by 3 bases and J by 0 bases, and 8 bases separated the two germline ends. The length of the CDR3 is 14 residues. Only in-frame clones appear in the TCRdb table, and some are missing; sequencing was by immunoSEQ multiplex PCR. The sample has over 45,000 clones, about 90% seen once. This clone was recorded once. This TCR was recovered from a female donor with multiple sclerosis, enrolled in a pregnancy study. Sequencing was performed on CD4+ T cells from peripheral blood mononuclear cells, taken after pregnancy. The gene calls are TRBV27 and TRBJ1-1; the D is unclear. The CDR3 reads CASSFTAVNTEAFF. The CDR3 DNA follows: TGTGCCAGCAGTTTTACGGCGGTGAACACTGAAGCTTTCTTT.